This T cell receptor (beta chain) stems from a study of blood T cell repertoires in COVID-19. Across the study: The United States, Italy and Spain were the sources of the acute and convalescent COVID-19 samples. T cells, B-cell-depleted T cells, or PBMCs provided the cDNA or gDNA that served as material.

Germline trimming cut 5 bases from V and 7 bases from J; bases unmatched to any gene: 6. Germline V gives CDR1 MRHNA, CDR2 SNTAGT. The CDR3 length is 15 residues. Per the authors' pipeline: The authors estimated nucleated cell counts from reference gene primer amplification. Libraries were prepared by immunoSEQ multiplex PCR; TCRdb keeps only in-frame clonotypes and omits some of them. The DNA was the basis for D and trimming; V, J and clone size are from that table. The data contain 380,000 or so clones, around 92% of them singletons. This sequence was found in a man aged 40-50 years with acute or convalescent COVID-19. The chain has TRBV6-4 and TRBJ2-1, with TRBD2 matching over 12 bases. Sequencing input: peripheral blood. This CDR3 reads CASSLLAGGLNEQFF. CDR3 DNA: TGTGCCAGCAGTCTACTAGCGGGAGGTTTGAATGAGCAGTTCTTC.